Given below is one TCR beta chain in context. This clonotype was observed many times. The target of this receptor is not known. Base qualities are not recorded, but no much larger clone differs from it by a single base. In this study, sorted CD4+ and CD8+ T cells from the blood of healthy subjects and of severe aplastic anemia patients had their TCR repertoires deep-sequenced. Ficoll-Paque density gradient centrifugation was used to isolate peripheral blood mononuclear cells. Before DNA was extracted, CD4+ and CD8+ T cells were sorted using either FACS or magnetic beads. This sample was included in a study of CD8+CD57+ T cells in acquired aplastic anemia (dated by TCRdb to between 2017 and 2018). Regarding the complete study: DNA extracted from sorted CD4+ and CD8+ cells had a mean of around 3 ug, with a range of roughly 0.19 to 27.4 ug. Mean read counts for healthy donor samples were roughly 10 million for CD4+ cells and under 14 million for CD8+ cells.

What the study reported, not specific to this receptor: Fewer than 35 CD8+ CDR3 sequences were found to be shared between patients and controls, but these sequences appeared to be highly expressed in patients and within the immunodominant clones of the patients. Patients and healthy controls showed no significant difference in CD8+ Simpson's diversity (P=0.060).

CDR1 and CDR2 (SGDLS, YYNGEE) derive from the germline V gene. V is cut by 3 bases and J by 7 bases, and the space between the germline ends is 11 bases. The CDR3 runs 12 amino acids, cysteine and phenylalanine included. The read is trimmed to its CDR3 DNA, 36 bases read in frame from base 1. Profiling of TCR beta VDJ combinations and CDR3 sequences used genomic DNA as the template. An Illumina HiSeq 2000 was the platform used for TCR repertoire sequencing. Under the source paper's analysis protocol: TRBV/TRBJ rearrangement plots, CDR3 size and DJ length profiles, and Simpson's diversity index were used to assess repertoires. The immunodominant clone was defined as the most abundant DNA sequence in deep sequencing data. CDR3 amino acid sequences were checked for sharing between subjects and were compared against published repertoires and the VDJdb database. TCRdb trimmed the raw reads at Q25, called clones with MiXCR and kept productive beta chains. All rows with the same CDR3 protein become a single entry with the most common DNA and genes. TCRdb's processing, not the authors', yielded these V and J calls. In all, the sample holds around 180,000 distinct CDR3 sequences, and under 75% of those were seen once. 45% of the sample comes from the top ten.

The sequence derives from a human donor in good health. Sequencing used sorted CD4+, CD8+, or CD8+CD57+ T cells (not recorded which) from PBMCs. This receptor chain uses TRBV9 and TRBJ2-7, with the D segment identity uncertain. The encoded CDR3 is CASSAGIGEQYF. The nucleotide sequence is TGTGCCAGCAGCGCCGGCATCGGGGAGCAGTACTTC.